The 15 T cell receptor beta chains listed next were all sequenced from one sample in a study of T cells in Graves' hyperthyroidism and ophthalmopathy. RNA transcripts provided the source from which TCR beta CDR3 regions were amplified. HTBI primers were employed in a first-round RT-PCR of the TCR CDR3. MiXCR was run by TCRdb on the multiplex PCR reads, yielding one entry per CDR3 protein. Found here are approximately 590,000 distinct CDR3 sequences, 15% to 17% of them singletons; the top ten hold around 7.8%. Sequences were obtained from blood. The source of these receptors is a woman aged 25 to 45 with Graves' hyperthyroidism.

As regards this clonotype: At one boundary the junction diverges from the germline segment, which might be a read error. The gene calls are TRBV15 and TRBJ1-1; a weak D match, TRBD1 (5 bases). Germline V gene sequence: CDR1 LNHNV, CDR2 YYDKDF (reference sequence). The CDR3 length is 17 residues. CDR3 DNA sequence: TGTGCCACCACCAGATATACAGGCTTCTTCGTAGACACTGAAGCTTTCTTT. Translation gives CATTRYTGFFVDTEAFF.

This clonotype was detected a few times. The chain is built from TRBV7-2 and TRBJ1-4, with TRBD1 identical over 10 bases. V lost 4 bases and J lost 7; bases outside the gene matches: 6. Germline V gene sequence: CDR1 SGHTA, CDR2 FQGNSA. This CDR3 spans 15 amino acids. In DNA form, the CDR3 reads TGTGCCAGCAGCTCGACAGGGGGCCGGAGTGAAAAACTGTTTTTT. Amino acids: CASSSTGGRSEKLFF.

The CDR3 protein is CASSHTGTNLNEQFF. CDR3 DNA sequence: TGCGCCAGCAGCCACACCGGGACTAACCTCAATGAGCAGTTCTTC. This chain connects TRBV4-1 to TRBJ2-1; TRBD2 matches 7 bases. There are 15 residues in the CDR3. J lost 6 bases, V lost 3 bases, and 8 bases had no gene match. CDR1 MGHRA and CDR2 YSYEKL come from the germline V gene.

This clonotype was counted between two and nine times. The J gene is TRBJ1-5, the V gene TRBV7-2; 9 bases are shared with TRBD1. Germline V gene lookup returns CDR1 SGHTA and CDR2 FQGNSA. The J segment lost 0 bases and the V segment lost 5 bases, leaving 5 bases of the junction unmatched. The CDR3 runs to 16 residues. CDR3 coding DNA: TGTGCCAGCAGCGTACAGGGGGCGAATAGCAATCAGCCCCAGCATTTT. Residues: CASSVQGANSNQPQHF.

This clonotype appeared many times. Relative to the germline gene, one junction end is altered; a read error may explain this. The chain is built from TRBV19 and TRBJ1-5; D gene uncertain. Germline CDR1 LNHDA, CDR2 SQIVND (reference sequence). The CDR3 is made up of 12 amino acids. CDR3 in DNA: TGTGCCAGCAGTAAGGGAAATCAGCCCCAGCATTTT. Protein product: CASSKGNQPQHF.

The chain couples TRBV5-1 to TRBJ1-3, with a weak D call TRBD1 (6 bases). The CDR3 runs 15 residues. Germline V gene sequence: CDR1 SGHRS, CDR2 YFSETQ. The V end was cut by 4 bases, the J end by 0 bases, with 11 bases between. DNA for the CDR3: TGCGCCAGCAGCGCCGAACAGGGCTCTGGAAACACCATATATTTT. It is translated as CASSAEQGSGNTIYF.

The J gene is TRBJ2-5, the V gene TRBV3-1; D is undetermined. The CDR3 length is 14 residues. V was trimmed by 2 bases and J by 5 bases, leaving 12 bases between them. Germline loops: CDR1 LGHDT, CDR2 YNNKEL (reference sequence). In DNA form, the CDR3 reads TGTGCCAGCAGCCAATCAGGTGGCTGGGAGACCCAGTACTTC. This translates into CASSQSGGWETQYF.

J is TRBJ2-1 and V is TRBV5-5, with 7 positions matching TRBD1. This CDR3 comprises 16 residues. V trimming: 1 base; J trimming: 6 bases; junction bases outside the gene matches: 10. Germline loops: CDR1 SGHKS, CDR2 YYEKEE (reference sequence). In nucleotides, the CDR3 is TGTGCCAGCAGCTTGCCCCCGGGACAGAACCGCAATGAGCAGTTCTTC. Its translation: CASSLPPGQNRNEQFF.

The J gene is TRBJ2-3, the V gene TRBV28; TRBD2 is a possible D gene (5 bases). The V and J ends lost 2 bases and 2 bases respectively, with 8 bases between them. CDR1 is MDHEN, CDR2 SYDVKM, per germline. The CDR3 contains 14 residues. CDR3 nucleotide sequence: TGTGCCAGCAGTTTAGACTACGCCACAGATACGCAGTATTTT. Translating gives CASSLDYATDTQYF.

The chain is built from TRBV5-1 and TRBJ2-2, with a tentative D call TRBD2 (7 bases). The V end lost 5 bases, the J end lost 5 bases, and 16 bases lay between the germline ends. Germline loops: CDR1 SGHRS, CDR2 YFSETQ. The CDR3 consists of 15 residues. CDR3 amino acids: CASSAGALRTGELFF. The DNA of the CDR3 is TGCGCCAGCAGTGCGGGGGCGCTACGAACCGGGGAGCTGTTTTTT.

This clonotype was seen more than once but under ten times. This chain links TRBV18 with TRBJ2-7, with 10 bases fitting TRBD2. The CDR3 consists of 16 residues. CDR1 and CDR2 (germline): KGHSH, LQKENI. Trimming at V came to 3 bases and at J to 2 bases, leaving 7 bases not matched to a gene. The CDR3 coding sequence is TGTGCCAGCTCACCCTACGAAGCGGGAGGGCCCTACGAGCAGTACTTC. It specifies CASSPYEAGGPYEQYF.

This clonotype was counted ten times or more. The genes are TRBV2 and TRBJ2-7; D is unclear. The CDR3 runs to 14 residues. In germline, CDR1 is SNHLY, CDR2 FYNNEI. Trimming removed 4 bases at V and 1 base at J, with 11 bases between. The chain's CDR3 is CASSGWQGSYEQYF. The CDR3 nucleotides read TGTGCCAGCAGTGGCTGGCAAGGTTCCTACGAGCAGTACTTC.

In this sample, this clonotype turned up many times. This chain uses TRBV28 with TRBJ1-1; the D gene is possibly TRBD1 (6 bases). Germline loops: CDR1 MDHEN, CDR2 SYDVKM. V was shortened by 8 bases and J by 2 bases, with 18 bases between the two germline ends. This CDR3 contains 15 residues. CDR3 DNA: TGTGCCAGCGTTACGGGGGGCGTCGTTAACACTGAAGCTTTCTTT. It is translated as CASVTGGVVNTEAFF.

About this clonotype itself: A clone one base away is much larger, so this may be a read error. The rearrangement joins TRBV7-3 to TRBJ2-3; 13 nucleotides align to TRBD2. This CDR3 region has 17 residues. Per the germline V gene, CDR1 is SGHTA and CDR2 is FQGTGA. V was pared by 5 bases and J by 5 bases, with 10 bases of the junction left unmatched. Here the CDR3 reads CASSQLGLAGTRDTQYF. CDR3 nucleotides: TGTGCCAGCAGCCAATTGGGACTAGCGGGAACAAGAGATACGCAGTATTTT. Looking up the rest from reference TRBV7-3 and TRBJ2-3 gives the full variable domain: GAGVSQTPSNKVTEKGKYVELRCDPISGHTALYWYRQSLGQGPEFLIYFQGTGAADDSGLPNDRFFAVRPEGSVSTLKIQRTERGDSAVYLCASSQLGLAGTRDTQYFGPGTRLTVL.

This chain connects TRBV19 to TRBJ2-5, with D perhaps assigned TRBD1 or TRBD2 (6 bases each). The germline V and J ends were trimmed by 4 bases and 1 base, with 13 bases remaining between them. The CDR3 runs to 15 residues. Germline CDR1 is LNHDA and CDR2 is SQIVND (reference sequence). This CDR3 is CASSNIGGRQETQYF. The CDR3 DNA sequence: TGTGCCAGTAGTAATATAGGGGGGCGCCAAGAGACCCAGTACTTC.